These 30 T cell receptor beta chains share one sample of origin, sequenced in a study of blood T cells in healthy people across ages. Combining a sample-barcoded 5' primer with a J-beta primer mix, a second PCR ran for roughly 6 to 12 cycles. TCRdb re-called the 5' RACE reads through MiXCR, storing one row per CDR3 protein. The table has approximately 810,000 distinct CDR3 sequences, under 35% seen once. The source material was blood. These TCRs come from a woman older than 75 in good health.

The chain links TRBV6-1 to TRBJ2-3, with 8 bases lining up with TRBD1. This CDR3 has 14 residues. V lost 4 bases and J lost 5; bases outside the gene matches: 5. Germline CDR1 MNHNS, CDR2 SASEGT. The CDR3 DNA follows: TGTGCCAGCAGTGCACAGGGGGGCCAAGATACGCAGTATTTT. It yields the protein CASSAQGGQDTQYF.

This clonotype came up many times. The V call is TRBV12-3 or TRBV12-4, the J call TRBJ2-7; D unclear. The V gene lost 4 bases and the J gene lost 4 bases, with 17 bases spanning the gap. The CDR3 runs to 15 residues. As DNA, the CDR3 is TGTGCCAGCAGTTCATGGACGGCCCAAGGGTACGAGCAGTACTTC. Its protein is CASSSWTAQGYEQYF.

Ten or more counts support this clonotype. The rearrangement links TRBV6-5 to TRBJ2-5, with D tentatively TRBD2 (6 bases). CDR1 and CDR2 (germline): MNHEY, SVGAGI. The germline V and J ends were trimmed by 2 bases and 3 bases, with 10 bases remaining between them. The CDR3 extends over 14 amino acids. The DNA of the CDR3 is TGTGCCAGCAGTTACGGGACGGGGGAAGAGACCCAGTACTTC. Translated, it gives CASSYGTGEETQYF.

This clonotype came up many times. The rearrangement joins TRBV12-3 or TRBV12-4 to TRBJ2-3, with D unresolved. There are 15 residues in the CDR3. The germline V and J ends were trimmed by 7 bases and 0 bases, with 14 bases remaining between them. CDR3 sequence: CASTPGSASTDTQYF. In nucleotides, the CDR3 is TGTGCCAGCACCCCCGGGTCAGCTAGCACAGATACGCAGTATTTT.

This clonotype showed up many times. The V and J genes are TRBV7-2 and TRBJ2-6, with 10 bases that match TRBD1. This CDR3 has 19 residues. CDR1 SGHTA and CDR2 FQGNSA come from the germline V gene. The junction had 8 bases not matched to a gene; V was cut back by 3 bases and J by 0 bases. The CDR3 coding sequence is TGTGCCAGCAGCTTCTCCGGGACAGGGGCTTTCTCTGGGGCCAACGTCCTGACTTTC. Amino acid sequence: CASSFSGTGAFSGANVLTF.

The rearrangement joins TRBV11-2 to TRBJ1-4; 8 nucleotides match TRBD1. The CDR3 length is 16 residues. The V and J ends lost 5 bases and 0 bases, in that order; junction bases with no gene match: 5. Germline CDR1 SGHAT, CDR2 FQNNGV. The CDR3 DNA reads as TGTGCCAGCAGCACGGGACAGGTAGCAACTAATGAAAAACTGTTTTTT. Its translation: CASSTGQVATNEKLFF.

This clonotype has a count of ten or more. The J gene is TRBJ2-7, the V gene TRBV18, with D possibly TRBD1 on 5 matching bases. V was clipped by 6 bases and J by 2 bases, with 11 bases between them. CDR1 and CDR2 (germline): KGHSH, LQKENI. The CDR3 contains 13 residues. The CDR3 protein is CASSHRQTYEQYF. For the CDR3, the DNA is TGTGCCAGCTCCCACAGACAGACCTACGAGCAGTACTTC.

The chain has TRBV12-3 or TRBV12-4 and TRBJ2-3; TRBD2 might be the D (5 bases). The CDR3 spans 14 residues. V lost 10 bases to trimming and J lost 6 bases, with 20 bases between them. The chain's CDR3 is CATKHFDYSDTQYF. CDR3 coding DNA: TGTGCCACTAAGCACTTCGACTACTCGGATACGCAGTATTTT.

This clonotype was detected ten times or more. The V gene is TRBV12-3 or TRBV12-4, the J gene TRBJ2-3; the match to TRBD2 covers 8 bases. V dropped 0 bases and J dropped 3; count of bases not matched to a gene: 5. The CDR3 spans 16 residues. CDR3 DNA: TGTGCCAGCAGTTTAGCAGCGGGGGTTAGGACAGATACGCAGTATTTT. It codes for CASSLAAGVRTDTQYF.

This clonotype was counted at least ten times. The rearrangement links TRBV7-2 to TRBJ2-5; D is perhaps TRBD1 (6 bases). The CDR3 has 14 amino acids. V was trimmed by 2 bases and J by 4 bases, leaving 11 bases between them. Germline V gene sequence: CDR1 SGHTA, CDR2 FQGNSA. The CDR3 sequence: CASSLYRARETQYF. The CDR3 bases are TGTGCCAGCAGCTTATACAGGGCTAGAGAGACCCAGTACTTC. The full variable domain, in which reference TRBV7-2 and TRBJ2-5 provide the parts outside the CDR3, is GAGVSQSPSNKVTEKGKDVELRCDPISGHTALYWYRQSLGQGLEFLIYFQGNSAPDKSGLPSDRFSAERTGGSVSTLTIQRTQQEDSAVYLCASSLYRARETQYFGPGTRLLVL.

This clonotype was detected a few times. This chain links TRBV6-1 with TRBJ1-2, with D unclear. The CDR3 length is 12 residues. V was shortened by 5 bases and J by 4 bases, with 8 bases between the two germline ends. Germline assignment: CDR1 MNHNS and CDR2 SASEGT. The CDR3 sequence is CASSPSLYGYTF. CDR3 DNA: TGTGCCAGCAGTCCCAGCCTCTATGGCTACACCTTC.

This clonotype has ten or more counts. The J gene is TRBJ2-5, the V gene TRBV5-1; D might be TRBD1 (7 bases). Germline-derived CDR1 and CDR2 are SGHRS and YFSETQ. The V end was cut by 2 bases, the J end by 3 bases, with 14 bases between. This CDR3 spans 15 amino acids. Here the CDR3 DNA reads TGCGCCAGCAGCTTACAGGGGAGGCAGGAAGAGACCCAGTACTTC. Translating it yields CASSLQGRQEETQYF.

Remarks on this clonotype: The CDR3 end shows no conserved phenylalanine or tryptophan, and so a read error is likely. It is unclear where the CDR3 begins or ends on the DNA, so no DNA is shown, and the CDR3 is as TCRdb lists it. The chain recombines TRBV12-3 or TRBV12-4 with TRBJ2-5; TRBD1 is the table's D call and was not checked against the DNA. Including both end residues, the CDR3 is 17 amino acids long. CDR3 in amino acids: CASSLADRAKEGYTFGS.

Only a few counts were recorded for this clonotype. This chain connects TRBV5-1 to TRBJ1-5; a possible D gene is TRBD1 (6 bases). V lost 4 bases and J lost 2, with 13 bases in between. Germline V gene sequence: CDR1 SGHRS, CDR2 YFSETQ. CDR3 length equals 15 residues. This CDR3 is CASSLQGLGNQPQHF. For the CDR3, the DNA is TGCGCCAGCAGCCTACAGGGTCTTGGCAATCAGCCCCAGCATTTT.

In this sample, this clonotype turned up many times. This sequence joins TRBV3-1 and TRBJ2-4; 8 bases line up with TRBD1. CDR1 is LGHDT, CDR2 YNNKEL, per germline (reference sequence). The CDR3 is 14 amino acids. V trimming: 5 bases; J trimming: 13 bases; junction bases outside the gene matches: 13. The CDR3 DNA sequence: TGTGCCAGCAGCAACACCTGGACAGGGATTGAGCAGTACTTC. This gives the protein CASSNTWTGIEQYF.

Comments on this clonotype: A much larger clone lies a single base off, so this may be a read error. The chain employs TRBV7-9 and TRBJ2-1, with D perhaps given as TRBD1 or TRBD2 (6 bases each). Germline CDR1 reads SEHNR; CDR2 reads FQNEAQ (reference sequence). Deletions cut 1 base from V and 10 bases from J, with 14 bases between. This CDR3 has 14 amino acids. The CDR3 loop is CASSLGGAGDEQFF. For the CDR3, the DNA is TGTGCCAGCAGCTTAGGGGGGGCTGGGGACGAGCAGTTCTTC.

In nucleotides, the CDR3 is TGCGCCAGCAGCCAACTGGGTGCTGGGGCCAACGTCCTGACTTTC. Encoded protein: CASSQLGAGANVLTF. The chain uses TRBV4-3 and TRBJ2-6; D not resolved. V lost 2 bases and J lost 2, with 7 bases in between. This CDR3 spans 15 amino acids. CDR1 is LGHNA and CDR2 is YSLEER in the germline V gene.

This clonotype has at least ten counts. The V and J genes are TRBV7-2 and TRBJ2-5; D might be TRBD1 (8 bases). Germline CDR1 reads SGHTA; CDR2 reads FQGNSA. Trimming stripped 6 bases from V and 2 bases from J, with 19 bases between. The CDR3 is 16 amino acids. The CDR3 region is CASSTGGLLQQETQYF. In nucleotides, the CDR3 is TGTGCCAGCAGTACAGGGGGACTACTCCAACAAGAGACCCAGTACTTC.

This clonotype has a count of ten or more. A read error may produce the germline difference seen at one junction end. This chain joins TRBV27 and TRBJ2-3; D unresolved. The germline V gene encodes CDR1 MNHEY and CDR2 SMNVEV (reference sequence). The CDR3 loop spans 14 amino acids. The DNA for the CDR3 is TGCGCCAGCAGCCTCAGACCTAACACAGATACGCAGTATTTT. Translated: CASSLRPNTDTQYF.

The table lists this clonotype with many counts. The genes are TRBV3-1 and TRBJ2-3; D possibly corresponds to TRBD1 (5 bases). The germline V gene has CDR1 LGHDT and CDR2 YNNKEL (reference sequence). The ends were cut back, 6 bases at V and 1 base at J, with 11 bases in the middle. The CDR3 covers 14 residues. CDR3 nucleotide sequence: TGTGCCAGCAGAAGGACATCCGGCACAGATACGCAGTATTTT. Translating gives CASRRTSGTDTQYF.

With respect to this clonotype: This clone may be a read error of a much larger clone one base away. V and J are TRBV14 and TRBJ2-1, with TRBD2 identical over 12 bases. Germline V gives CDR1 SGHDN, CDR2 FVKESK. This CDR3 has 17 amino acids. The CDR3 loop is CASSPRQLAGGVNEQLF. The CDR3 DNA reads TGTGCCAGCAGCCCCCGACAGCTAGCGGGGGGGGTCAATGAGCAGTTATTC.

The V and J genes are TRBV18 and TRBJ1-2; D possibly corresponds to TRBD1 (6 bases). Trimming cost V 5 bases and J 7 bases, with 17 bases left between them. The CDR3 is 14 amino acids. The germline V gene encodes CDR1 KGHSH and CDR2 LQKENI. CDR3 in DNA: TGTGCCAGCTCAGCCGACAGGCGAGCATTTGGCTACACCTTC. This sequence encodes CASSADRRAFGYTF.

This clonotype appeared many times. The chain uses TRBV20-1 and TRBJ1-5; tentative D call: TRBD1 (6 bases). The V gene's germline CDR1 is DFQATT and CDR2 SNEGSKA (reference sequence). The V gene lost 7 bases and the J gene lost 1 base, with 17 bases spanning the gap. The CDR3 length is 15 residues. CDR3 residues: CSVSPGGASNQPQHF. In DNA form, the CDR3 reads TGCAGTGTTTCTCCGGGGGGCGCGAGCAATCAGCCCCAGCATTTT.

This clonotype was recorded many times. This chain connects TRBV6-6 to TRBJ2-3, with TRBD1 matching over 9 bases. Germline lookup yields CDR1 MNHNY and CDR2 SVGAGI (reference sequence). This CDR3 is 16 amino acids long. J lost 4 bases, V lost 2 bases, and 7 bases had no gene match. The chain's CDR3 is CASSYTGQGQADTQYF. DNA for the CDR3: TGTGCCAGCAGTTACACGGGACAGGGTCAAGCAGATACGCAGTATTTT.

This clonotype was seen many times. The V and J genes are TRBV5-4 and TRBJ2-3; 10 nucleotides line up with TRBD2. This CDR3 comprises 15 residues. J lost 4 bases, V lost 0 bases, and 2 bases had no gene match. Germline-derived CDR1 and CDR2 are SGHNT and YYREEE (reference sequence). As DNA, the CDR3 is TGTGCCAGCAGCTTGGCCCTAGCGGGAGCAGATACGCAGTATTTT. Residues: CASSLALAGADTQYF. Using reference TRBV5-4 and TRBJ2-3 for the parts outside the CDR3, the full variable domain is ETGVTQSPTHLIKTRGQQVTLRCSSQSGHNTVSWYQQALGQGPQFIFQYYREEENGRGNFPPRFSGLQFPNYSSELNVNALELDDSALYLCASSLALAGADTQYFGPGTRLTVL.

There are many counts of this clonotype. The V and J genes are TRBV7-2 and TRBJ2-7; D may be TRBD1 (5 bases). Germline lookup yields CDR1 SGHTA and CDR2 FQGNSA. V was clipped by 5 bases and J by 9 bases, with 23 bases between them. The CDR3 length is 15 residues. CDR3 DNA sequence: TGTGCCAGCAGCCGTTTGATTGGGCAGGGTTTAGGGCAGTACTTC. Translation: CASSRLIGQGLGQYF.

This clonotype was seen many times. The chain uses TRBV5-1 and TRBJ2-7; 7 bases match TRBD1. The J segment lost 5 bases and the V segment lost 9 bases, leaving 11 bases of the junction unmatched. This CDR3 contains 13 residues. The germline V gene encodes CDR1 SGHRS and CDR2 YFSETQ. The CDR3: CATRGNEMDEQYF. The CDR3 DNA reads as TGCGCCACCAGGGGGAATGAGATGGACGAGCAGTACTTC.

Turning to this clonotype: It may be a read error: a sequence one base away is much more abundant. This chain joins TRBV11-2 and TRBJ2-1; 8 bases fit TRBD2. The CDR3 runs 17 residues. Per germline, CDR1 SGHAT and CDR2 FQNNGV. CDR3: CVSSLARSGGPSNEQFF. CDR3 nucleotides: TGTGTCAGCAGCTTAGCCCGATCGGGGGGGCCGTCCAATGAGCAGTTCTTC.

This clonotype was detected many times. The gene calls are TRBV12-3 or TRBV12-4 and TRBJ2-1, with D hard to call. The V gene lost 7 bases and the J gene lost 7 bases, with 14 bases spanning the gap. The CDR3 runs to 13 residues. The CDR3 DNA follows: TGTGCCAGCACCCAAATGTCGAGTAATGAGCAGTTCTTC. Residues: CASTQMSSNEQFF.

This clonotype was recorded many times. The rearrangement links TRBV5-6 to TRBJ2-5; a possible D gene is TRBD1 (7 bases). In germline, CDR1 is SGHDT, CDR2 YYEEEE. This CDR3 comprises 18 residues. The ends were cut back, 3 bases at V and 5 bases at J, with 26 bases in the middle. CDR3 bases: TGTGCCAGCAGCTACGTACAGGGGCCGGGAGCGAATGGGGAGACCCAGTACTTC. Protein: CASSYVQGPGANGETQYF.